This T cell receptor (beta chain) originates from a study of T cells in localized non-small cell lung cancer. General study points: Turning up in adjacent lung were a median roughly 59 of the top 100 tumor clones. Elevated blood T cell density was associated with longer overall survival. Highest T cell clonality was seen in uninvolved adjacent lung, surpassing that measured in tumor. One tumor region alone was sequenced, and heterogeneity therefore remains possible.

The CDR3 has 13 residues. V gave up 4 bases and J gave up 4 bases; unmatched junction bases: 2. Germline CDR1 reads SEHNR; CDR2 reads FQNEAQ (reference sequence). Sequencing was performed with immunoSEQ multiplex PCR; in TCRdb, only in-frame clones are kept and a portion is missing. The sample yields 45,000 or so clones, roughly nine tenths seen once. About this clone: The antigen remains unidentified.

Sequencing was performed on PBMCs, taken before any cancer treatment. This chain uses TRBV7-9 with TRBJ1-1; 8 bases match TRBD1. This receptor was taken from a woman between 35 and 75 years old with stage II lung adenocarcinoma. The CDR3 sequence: CASSYGTGTEAFF. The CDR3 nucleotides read TGTGCCAGCAGCTACGGGACAGGCACTGAAGCTTTCTTT.